Detailed here is one T cell receptor beta chain. A junction end diverges from the germline sequence, so it may reflect a read error. Amplification targeted TCR beta CDR3 regions from RNA transcripts. HTBI primers drove first-round RT-PCR of the TCR CDR3. MiXCR, applied by TCRdb to the multiplex PCR reads, yields one record per CDR3 protein. The table includes 450,000 to 700,000 distinct CDR3 sequences, about 45% detected once. This record comes from a study of T cells in Graves' hyperthyroidism and ophthalmopathy. Germline CDR1 SGHRS, CDR2 YFSETQ. This CDR3 has 13 amino acids. The sequence derives from an adult woman with Graves' disease, either hyperthyroidism or ophthalmopathy (not recorded which). The sample was peripheral blood or thyroid tissue (not recorded which). The J gene is TRBJ2-6, the V gene TRBV5-1; a weak D match, TRBD1 (5 bases). In nucleotides, the CDR3 is TGCGCCAGCAGCTTGGCCCAGGGTGGTACTGAAGCTTTC. It yields the protein CASSLAQGGTEAF.